The text below deals with one T cell receptor beta chain. Germline and junction disagree at one end, which may indicate a read error. Per the authors' pipeline: Amplification with reference gene primers provided the estimates of nucleated cell counts. Clones were sequenced by immunoSEQ multiplex PCR, and TCRdb holds only the in-frame ones, with some missing. D and trimming were read from the DNA, whereas the V and J calls and clone size are those reported in that table. The sample yields tens of thousands of clones, approximately 87% seen once. These data are taken from a study of blood T cell repertoires in COVID-19. Study-wide context: Some COVID-19 samples were acute and others convalescent; all came from the United States, Italy and Spain. In each case, the material was cDNA or gDNA derived from T cells, B-cell-depleted T cells, or PBMCs.

This receptor was taken from a human donor in a cohort sampled during active COVID-19. Sequencing was done on a sample of peripheral blood.

The CDR3 sequence: CASNVGGVSQETQYF. In DNA form, the CDR3 reads TGTGCCAGCAACGTAGGGGGGGTTAGCCAAGAGACCCAGTACTTC. The chain employs TRBV9 and TRBJ2-5; D is possibly TRBD2 (7 bases). The V gene's germline CDR1 is SGDLS and CDR2 YYNGEE. This CDR3 region has 15 residues. Full variable domain (outside the CDR3, taken from reference TRBV9 and TRBJ2-5): DSGVTQTPKHLITATGQRVTLRCSPRSGDLSVYWYQQSLDQGLQFLIQYYNGEERAKGNILERFSAQQFPDLHSELNLSSLELGDSALYFCASNVGGVSQETQYFGPGTRLLVL.